These T cell receptor beta chains were read from a single sample in a study of T cell changes during pregnancy in multiple sclerosis. Sequenced by immunoSEQ multiplex PCR; TCRdb stores in-frame clones only, minus some. This sample has more than 50,000 clones, with about 89% found just once. The sequenced sample was peripheral blood, obtained in the first trimester of pregnancy. Receptor source: a female donor with multiple sclerosis, enrolled in a pregnancy study. Both conserved end residues are part of each CDR3. A D gene is named only where the DNA matches it firmly. Part of the rows lack a size; the others show once, few, many or a class for expanded clones.

j_gene	v_gene	d_gene	abundance	CDR3aa	CDR3nt
TRBJ2-1	TRBV5-6	-	-	CASSLSGEQFF	TGTGCCAGCAGCTTATCAGGCGAGCAGTTCTTC
TRBJ2-1	TRBV19	-	once	CASRGQGNHNEQFF	TGTGCCAGTAGGGGGCAGGGGAACCACAATGAGCAGTTCTTC
TRBJ1-1	TRBV11-2	-	-	CASSLVPGGTEAFF	TGTGCCAGCAGCTTAGTCCCGGGGGGCACTGAAGCTTTCTTT
TRBJ1-2	TRBV2	-	-	CASSEGEDGGYTF	TGTGCCAGCAGTGAAGGGGAGGATGGCGGCTACACCTTC
TRBJ2-5	TRBV7-9	TRBD2	-	CASSYRGLAGEETQYF	TGTGCCAGCAGCTACCGGGGACTAGCGGGGGAAGAGACCCAGTACTTC
TRBJ2-7	TRBV7-9	-	-	CASSFTATSSYEQYF	TGTGCCAGCAGCTTCACAGCGACTAGCTCCTACGAGCAGTACTTC
TRBJ1-1	TRBV29-1	-	-	CSADAGYPEAFF	TGCAGCGCAGATGCCGGGTACCCTGAAGCTTTCTTT
TRBJ2-5	TRBV7-9	-	-	CASSLQQETQYF	TGTGCCAGCAGCTTACAGCAAGAGACCCAGTACTTC
TRBJ2-5	TRBV7-7	-	once	CASSLGGQRFSETQYF	TGTGCCAGCAGCTTAGGAGGACAGAGATTTTCTGAGACCCAGTACTTC
TRBJ2-7	TRBV18	TRBD1	-	CASSRDRGDEQYF	TGTGCCAGTTCCAGGGACAGGGGTGACGAGCAGTACTTC
TRBJ2-3	TRBV2	-	-	CASSDLPGGTQYF	TGTGCCAGCAGTGATTTGCCCGGAGGTACGCAGTATTTT
TRBJ2-5	TRBV11-2	-	-	CASSLEGQAETQYF	TGTGCCAGCAGCTTAGAGGGTCAGGCAGAGACCCAGTACTTC
TRBJ1-1	TRBV7-9	-	-	CASSTTDEAFF	TGTGCCAGCAGCACGACAGATGAAGCTTTCTTT
TRBJ1-1	TRBV18	-	-	CASSGAVPVTEAFF	TGTGCCAGCTCAGGGGCAGTCCCCGTCACTGAAGCTTTCTTT
TRBJ2-7	TRBV6-5	TRBD1	-	CASSSHGTGVFEQYF	TGTGCCAGCAGTTCCCACGGGACAGGGGTGTTCGAGCAGTACTTC
TRBJ2-2	TRBV11-2	TRBD1	-	CASSSPMTGKNTGELFF	TGTGCCAGCAGCTCCCCAATGACAGGGAAGAACACCGGGGAGCTGTTTTTT
TRBJ2-2	TRBV18	-	-	CASSPTTMNTGELFF	TGTGCCAGCTCACCAACCACAATGAACACCGGGGAGCTGTTTTTT
TRBJ1-2	TRBV30	TRBD1	-	CAWSRDSDYGYTF	TGTGCCTGGAGTAGGGACAGCGACTATGGCTACACCTTC